This T cell receptor beta chain is from a study of T-cell memory formation after mild COVID-19. TCRdb recomputed calls from the 5' RACE reads with MiXCR, one row per CDR3 protein. The table has roughly 150,000 distinct CDR3 sequences, about 14% seen once; the top ten hold 11% to 15%. The V end lost 7 bases, the J end lost 4 bases, and 13 bases lay between the germline ends. This CDR3 comprises 13 residues. CDR1 and CDR2 from the germline V gene are LNHDA and SQIVND (reference sequence). This sequence joins TRBV19 and TRBJ1-1; tentatively, D is TRBD1 (5 bases). The clonotype originates from an adult woman who had mild COVID-19 (a few samples of this study predate the infection). Cell type and time point are not known. Sequenced material: PBMCs or a T cell subset sorted from them (not recorded which). In DNA form, the CDR3 reads TGTGCCAGTATGGTTCCGGGGGGCACTGAAGCTTTCTTT. Residues: CASMVPGGTEAFF.